These 11 T cell receptor beta chains were all obtained from the same sample, sequenced in a study of shared clonotypes between healthy human individuals. Data came from immunoSEQ multiplex PCR; TCRdb stores just in-frame clones and leaves some out. The data hold 2 million to 2.5 million clones, with 90% to 95% observed a single time. Sequenced: naive CD4+ T cells sorted from blood. The subset was: CD45RA+ positively selected. The source of these receptors is a man between 18 and 35 years old in good health.

J is TRBJ1-6 and V is TRBV5-1, with D hard to call. In germline, CDR1 is SGHRS, CDR2 YFSETQ. The CDR3 extends over 14 amino acids. The V end lost 0 bases, the J end lost 8 bases, and 9 bases lay between the germline ends. CDR3 amino acids: CASSLARGDSPLHF. As DNA, the CDR3 is TGCGCCAGCAGCTTGGCCCGGGGTGATTCACCCCTCCACTTT.

This chain links TRBV5-4 with TRBJ1-6; D perhaps matches TRBD1 (6 bases). The CDR3 extends over 16 amino acids. The germline gives CDR1 SGHNT, CDR2 YYREEE (reference sequence). V lost 0 bases and J 5 bases, leaving 12 bases between the germline ends. The DNA for the CDR3 is TGTGCCAGCAGCTTGGCCGGGACATCTAATAATTCACCCCTCCACTTT. Its protein is CASSLAGTSNNSPLHF.

This chain uses TRBV5-6 with TRBJ2-5, with 10 nucleotides matching TRBD1. The V and J ends lost 0 bases and 4 bases, in that order; junction bases with no gene match: 6. The CDR3 covers 16 residues. Germline CDR1 SGHDT, CDR2 YYEEEE. CDR3 coding DNA: TGTGCCAGCAGCTTGGTTGGACAGGGGGGGAGAGAGACCCAGTACTTC. As protein: CASSLVGQGGRETQYF. The full variable domain, rest sourced from reference TRBV5-6 and TRBJ2-5, is DAGVTQSPTHLIKTRGQQVTLRCSPKSGHDTVSWYQQALGQGPQFIFQYYEEEERQRGNFPDRFSGHQFPNYSSELNVNALLLGDSALYLCASSLVGQGGRETQYFGPGTRLLVL.

V usage is TRBV27 and J usage is TRBJ2-5; possibly TRBD1 for D (5 bases). Germline CDR1 is MNHEY and CDR2 is SMNVEV (reference sequence). Deletions cut 5 bases from V and 9 bases from J, with 16 bases between. This CDR3 has 13 amino acids. CDR3 in amino acids: CASSTTGEGAQYF. Here the CDR3 DNA reads TGTGCCAGCAGTACCACAGGTGAAGGGGCCCAGTACTTC.

For this clone: A clone one base away is much larger, so this may be a read error. The gene calls are TRBV7-8 and TRBJ2-2; D not resolved. This CDR3 has 12 residues. The germline CDR1 and CDR2 sequences are SGHVS and FQNEAQ. V was pared by 2 bases and J by 6 bases, with 4 bases between. The CDR3 DNA reads TGTGCCAGCAGCTTAAACGCCGGGGAGCTGTTTTTT. Translated, it gives CASSLNAGELFF. Drawing the rest from reference TRBV7-8 and TRBJ2-2, the complete variable domain is GAGVSQSPRYKVAKRGQDVALRCDPISGHVSLFWYQQALGQGPEFLTYFQNEAQLDKSGLPSDRFFAERPEGSVSTLKIQRTQQEDSAVYLCASSLNAGELFFGEGSRLTVL.

This chain connects TRBV7-9 to TRBJ2-1; 10 bases are shared with TRBD2. The CDR3 spans 16 residues. Germline CDR1 and CDR2: SEHNR and FQNEAQ (reference sequence). Germline trimming cut 5 bases from V and 0 bases from J; bases unmatched to any gene: 4. CDR3 bases: TGTGCCAGCAGCACGACTAGCGGGCACTCCTACAATGAGCAGTTCTTC. It translates to CASSTTSGHSYNEQFF.

This rearrangement joins TRBV2 to TRBJ1-1; D call uncertain. In germline, CDR1 is SNHLY, CDR2 FYNNEI. V was trimmed by 7 bases and J by 1 base, leaving 10 bases between them. The CDR3 sequence is 13 residues long. The CDR3 reads CASKNSGNTEAFF. The DNA for the CDR3 is TGTGCCAGCAAGAACAGCGGGAACACTGAAGCTTTCTTT.

This chain uses TRBV25-1 with TRBJ2-1, with 9 bases aligning to TRBD1. The CDR3 runs 16 residues. Germline-derived CDR1 and CDR2 are MGHDK and SYGVNS. V lost 6 bases and J lost 4; bases outside the gene matches: 10. The CDR3 DNA reads as TGTGCCAGCAGCCGCTCCCGGGACAGGGTTTACAATGAGCAGTTCTTC. It specifies CASSRSRDRVYNEQFF.

The chain links TRBV5-1 to TRBJ2-7, with 11 bases aligning to TRBD2. The CDR3 contains 18 residues. Trimming at V came to 1 base and at J to 1 base, leaving 10 bases not matched to a gene. From germline, CDR1 is SGHRS and CDR2 YFSETQ. The CDR3 DNA reads as TGCGCCAGCAGCTTGCGAAGCAGACTAGCGGGAACTTCCTACGAGCAGTACTTC. Residues: CASSLRSRLAGTSYEQYF.

The rearrangement links TRBV5-5 to TRBJ2-7; no reliable D call. From germline, CDR1 is SGHKS and CDR2 YYEKEE (reference sequence). The CDR3 runs 14 residues. V gave up 0 bases and J gave up 0 bases, with 7 bases separating them. CDR3 bases: TGTGCCAGCAGCTTGGCTGAAAGCTCCTACGAGCAGTACTTC. Amino acid sequence: CASSLAESSYEQYF.

This chain links TRBV27 with TRBJ1-6, with D possibly TRBD1 on 6 matching bases. Germline values: CDR1 MNHEY, CDR2 SMNVEV (reference sequence). V lost 7 bases and J lost 10, with 20 bases in between. This CDR3 is built from 15 residues. CDR3 sequence reads: CASTARGGNGSPLHF. In DNA form, the CDR3 reads TGTGCCAGCACCGCCAGGGGAGGGAATGGCTCACCCCTCCACTTT.